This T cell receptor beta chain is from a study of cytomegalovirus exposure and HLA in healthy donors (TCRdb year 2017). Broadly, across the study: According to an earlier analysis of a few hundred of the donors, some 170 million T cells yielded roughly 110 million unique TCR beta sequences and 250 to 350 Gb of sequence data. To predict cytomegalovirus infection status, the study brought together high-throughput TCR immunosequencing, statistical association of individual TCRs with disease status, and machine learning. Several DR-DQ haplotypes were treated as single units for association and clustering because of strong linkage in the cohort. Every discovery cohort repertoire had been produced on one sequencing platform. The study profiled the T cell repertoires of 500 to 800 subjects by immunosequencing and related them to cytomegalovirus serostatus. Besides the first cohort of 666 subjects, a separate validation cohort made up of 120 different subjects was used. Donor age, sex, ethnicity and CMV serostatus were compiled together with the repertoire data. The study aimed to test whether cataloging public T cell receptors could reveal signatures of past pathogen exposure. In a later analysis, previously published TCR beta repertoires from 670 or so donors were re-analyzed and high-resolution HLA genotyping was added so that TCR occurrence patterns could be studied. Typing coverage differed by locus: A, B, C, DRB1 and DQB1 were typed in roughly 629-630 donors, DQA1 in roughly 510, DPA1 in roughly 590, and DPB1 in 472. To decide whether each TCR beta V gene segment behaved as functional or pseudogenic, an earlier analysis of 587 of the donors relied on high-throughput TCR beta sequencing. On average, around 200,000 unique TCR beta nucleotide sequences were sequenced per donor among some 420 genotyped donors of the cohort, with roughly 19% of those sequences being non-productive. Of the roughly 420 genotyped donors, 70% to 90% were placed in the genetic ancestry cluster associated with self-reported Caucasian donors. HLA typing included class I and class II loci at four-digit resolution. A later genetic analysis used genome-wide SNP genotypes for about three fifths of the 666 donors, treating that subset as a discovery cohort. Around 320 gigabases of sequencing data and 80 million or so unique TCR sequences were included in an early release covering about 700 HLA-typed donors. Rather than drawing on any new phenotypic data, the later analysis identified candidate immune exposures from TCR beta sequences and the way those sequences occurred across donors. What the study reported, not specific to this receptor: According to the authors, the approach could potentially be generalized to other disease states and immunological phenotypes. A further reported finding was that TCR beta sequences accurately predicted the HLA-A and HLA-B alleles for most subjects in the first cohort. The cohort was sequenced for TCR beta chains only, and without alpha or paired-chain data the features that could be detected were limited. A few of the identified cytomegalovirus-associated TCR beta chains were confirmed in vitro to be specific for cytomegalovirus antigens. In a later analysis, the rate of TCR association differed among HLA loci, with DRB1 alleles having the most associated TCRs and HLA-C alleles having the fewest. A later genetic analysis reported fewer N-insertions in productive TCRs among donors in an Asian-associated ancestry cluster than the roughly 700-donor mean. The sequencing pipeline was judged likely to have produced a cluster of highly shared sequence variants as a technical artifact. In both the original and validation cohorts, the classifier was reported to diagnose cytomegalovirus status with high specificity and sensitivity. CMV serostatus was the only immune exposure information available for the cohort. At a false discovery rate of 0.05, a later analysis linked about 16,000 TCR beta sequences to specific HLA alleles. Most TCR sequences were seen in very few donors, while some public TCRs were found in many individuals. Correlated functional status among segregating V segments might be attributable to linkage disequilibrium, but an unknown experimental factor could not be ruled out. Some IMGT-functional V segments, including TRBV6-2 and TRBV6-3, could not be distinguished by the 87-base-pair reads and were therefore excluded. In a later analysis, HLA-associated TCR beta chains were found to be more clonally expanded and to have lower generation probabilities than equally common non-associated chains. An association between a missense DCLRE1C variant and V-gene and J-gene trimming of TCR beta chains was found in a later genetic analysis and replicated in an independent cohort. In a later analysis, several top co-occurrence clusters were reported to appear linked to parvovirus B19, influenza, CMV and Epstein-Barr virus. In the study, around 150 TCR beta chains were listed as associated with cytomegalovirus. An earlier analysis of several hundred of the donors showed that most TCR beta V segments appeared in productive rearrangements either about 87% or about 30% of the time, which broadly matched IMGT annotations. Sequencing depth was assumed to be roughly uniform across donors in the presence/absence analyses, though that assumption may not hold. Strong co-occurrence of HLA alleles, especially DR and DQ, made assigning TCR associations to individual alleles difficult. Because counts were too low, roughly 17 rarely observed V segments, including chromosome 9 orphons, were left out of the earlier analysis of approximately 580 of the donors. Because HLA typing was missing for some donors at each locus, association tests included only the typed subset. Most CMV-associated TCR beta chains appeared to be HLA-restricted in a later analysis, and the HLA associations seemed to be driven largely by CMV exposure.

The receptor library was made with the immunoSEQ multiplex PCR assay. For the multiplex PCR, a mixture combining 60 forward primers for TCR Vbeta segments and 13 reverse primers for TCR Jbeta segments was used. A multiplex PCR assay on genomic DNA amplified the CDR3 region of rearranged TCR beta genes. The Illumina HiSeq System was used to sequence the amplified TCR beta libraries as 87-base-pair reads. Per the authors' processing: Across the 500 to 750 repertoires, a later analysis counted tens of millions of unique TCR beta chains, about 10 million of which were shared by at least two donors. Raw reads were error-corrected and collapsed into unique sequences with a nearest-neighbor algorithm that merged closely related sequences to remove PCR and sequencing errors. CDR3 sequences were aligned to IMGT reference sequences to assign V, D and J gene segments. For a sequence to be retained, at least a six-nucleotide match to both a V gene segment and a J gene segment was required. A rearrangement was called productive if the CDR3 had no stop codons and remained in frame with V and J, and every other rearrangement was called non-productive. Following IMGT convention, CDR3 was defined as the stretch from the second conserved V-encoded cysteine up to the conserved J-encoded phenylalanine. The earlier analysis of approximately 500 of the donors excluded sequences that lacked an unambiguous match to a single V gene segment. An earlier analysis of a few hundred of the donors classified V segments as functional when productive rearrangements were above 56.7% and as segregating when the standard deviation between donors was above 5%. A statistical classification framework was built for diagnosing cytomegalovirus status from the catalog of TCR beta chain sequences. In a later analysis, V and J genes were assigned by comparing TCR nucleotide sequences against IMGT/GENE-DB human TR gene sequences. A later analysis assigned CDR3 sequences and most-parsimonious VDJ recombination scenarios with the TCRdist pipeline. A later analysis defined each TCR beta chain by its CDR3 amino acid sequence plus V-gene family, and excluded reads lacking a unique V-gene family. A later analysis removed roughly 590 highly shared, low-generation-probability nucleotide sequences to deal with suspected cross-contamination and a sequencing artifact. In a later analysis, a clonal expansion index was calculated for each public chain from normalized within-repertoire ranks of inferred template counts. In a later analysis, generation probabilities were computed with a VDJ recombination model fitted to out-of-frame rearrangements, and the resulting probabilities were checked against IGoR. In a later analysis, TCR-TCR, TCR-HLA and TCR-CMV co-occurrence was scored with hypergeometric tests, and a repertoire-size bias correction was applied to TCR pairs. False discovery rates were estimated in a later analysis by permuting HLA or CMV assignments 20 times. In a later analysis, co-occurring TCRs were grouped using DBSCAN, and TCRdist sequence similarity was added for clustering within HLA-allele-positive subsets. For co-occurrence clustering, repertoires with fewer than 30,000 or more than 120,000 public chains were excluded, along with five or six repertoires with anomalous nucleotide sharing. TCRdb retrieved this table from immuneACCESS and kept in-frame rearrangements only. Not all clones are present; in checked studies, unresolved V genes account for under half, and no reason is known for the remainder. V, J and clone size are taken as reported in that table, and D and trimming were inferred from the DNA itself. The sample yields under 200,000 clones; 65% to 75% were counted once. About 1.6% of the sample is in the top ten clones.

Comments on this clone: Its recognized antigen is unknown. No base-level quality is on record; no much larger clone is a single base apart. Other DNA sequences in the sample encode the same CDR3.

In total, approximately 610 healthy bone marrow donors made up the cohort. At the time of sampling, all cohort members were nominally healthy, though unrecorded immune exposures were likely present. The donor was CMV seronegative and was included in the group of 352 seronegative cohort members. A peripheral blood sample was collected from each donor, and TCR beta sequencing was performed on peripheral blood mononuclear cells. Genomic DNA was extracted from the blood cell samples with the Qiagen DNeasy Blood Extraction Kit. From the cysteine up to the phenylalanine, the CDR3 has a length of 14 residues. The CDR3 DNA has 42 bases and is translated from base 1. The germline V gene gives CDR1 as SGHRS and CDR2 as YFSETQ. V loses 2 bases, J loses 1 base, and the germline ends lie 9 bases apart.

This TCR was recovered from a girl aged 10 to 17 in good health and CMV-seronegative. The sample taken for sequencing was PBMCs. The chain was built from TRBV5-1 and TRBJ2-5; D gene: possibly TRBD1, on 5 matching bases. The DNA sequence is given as TGCGCCAGCAGCTTAGACAGAGCCCAAGAGACCCAGTACTTC. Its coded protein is CASSLDRAQETQYF.